Reported below is one T cell receptor (beta chain). Antigen unknown. Repertoires were generated with immunoSEQ multiplex PCR, while TCRdb's copy carries only in-frame clones and drops some. In the table there are 45,000 to 65,000 clones, around 80% of which are singletons. CDR3 length equals 11 residues. The germline V and J ends were trimmed by 5 bases and 6 bases, with 11 bases remaining between them. Per the germline V gene, CDR1 is SQVTM and CDR2 is ANQGSEA. The sample comes from a study of T cells in localized non-small cell lung cancer. General study findings and limits: The appearance of a median approximately 55 of the top 100 tumor clones was seen in adjacent lung. Uninvolved adjacent lung showed higher T cell clonality than tumor. Heterogeneity cannot be ruled out, as sequencing used one tumor region only.

Specimen: PBMCs, collected before any cancer treatment. This clonotype was obtained from a woman aged 40-75 years with stage II lung adenocarcinoma. V usage is TRBV29-1 and J usage is TRBJ2-7; D is possibly TRBD2 (6 bases). The CDR3: CSVFGGSEQYF. In DNA, the CDR3 is TGCAGCGTTTTTGGGGGGTCCGAGCAGTACTTC.